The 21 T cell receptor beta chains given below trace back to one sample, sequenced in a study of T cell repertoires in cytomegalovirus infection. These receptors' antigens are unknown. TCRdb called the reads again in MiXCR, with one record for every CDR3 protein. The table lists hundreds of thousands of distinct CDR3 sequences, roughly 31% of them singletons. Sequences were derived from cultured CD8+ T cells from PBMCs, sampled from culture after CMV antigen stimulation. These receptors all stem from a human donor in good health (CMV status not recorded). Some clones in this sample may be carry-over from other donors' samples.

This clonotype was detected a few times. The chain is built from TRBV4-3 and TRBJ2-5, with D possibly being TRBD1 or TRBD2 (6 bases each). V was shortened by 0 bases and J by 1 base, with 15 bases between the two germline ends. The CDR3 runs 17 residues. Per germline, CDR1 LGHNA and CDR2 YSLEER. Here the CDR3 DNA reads TGCGCCAGCAGCCAAGATAAAGGGGGGCAGGCCCAAGAGACCCAGTACTTC. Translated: CASSQDKGGQAQETQYF.

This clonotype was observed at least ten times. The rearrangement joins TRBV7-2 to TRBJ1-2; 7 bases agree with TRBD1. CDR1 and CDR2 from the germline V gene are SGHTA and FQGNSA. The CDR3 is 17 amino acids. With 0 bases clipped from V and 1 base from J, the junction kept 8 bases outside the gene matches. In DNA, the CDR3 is TGTGCCAGCAGCTTAGCCCCCGGGACAGCAAGTAACTATGGCTACACCTTC. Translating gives CASSLAPGTASNYGYTF.

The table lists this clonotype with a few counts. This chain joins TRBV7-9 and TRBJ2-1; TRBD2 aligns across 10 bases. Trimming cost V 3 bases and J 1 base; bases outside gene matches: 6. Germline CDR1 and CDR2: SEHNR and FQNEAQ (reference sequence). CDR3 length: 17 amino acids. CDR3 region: CASSLPASGSSYNEQFF. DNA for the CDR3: TGTGCCAGCAGCTTGCCGGCTAGCGGGAGTTCCTACAATGAGCAGTTCTTC.

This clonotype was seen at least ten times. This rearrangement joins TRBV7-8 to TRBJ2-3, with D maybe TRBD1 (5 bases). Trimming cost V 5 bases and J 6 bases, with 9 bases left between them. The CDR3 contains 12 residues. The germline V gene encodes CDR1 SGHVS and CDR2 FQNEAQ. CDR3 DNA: TGTGCCAGCAGCCTTAAGGGGGATACGCAGTATTTT. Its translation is CASSLKGDTQYF.

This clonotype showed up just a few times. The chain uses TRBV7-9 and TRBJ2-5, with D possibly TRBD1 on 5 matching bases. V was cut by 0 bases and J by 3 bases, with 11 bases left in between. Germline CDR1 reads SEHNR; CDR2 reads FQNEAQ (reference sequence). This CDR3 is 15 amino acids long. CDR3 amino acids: CASSLARAGEETQYF. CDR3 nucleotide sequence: TGTGCCAGCAGCTTAGCCAGGGCTGGGGAAGAGACCCAGTACTTC.

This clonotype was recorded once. This CDR3 reads CSLRGGLYSYNEQFF. In DNA form, the CDR3 reads TGCAGCCTTCGGGGGGGGCTTTACTCCTACAATGAGCAGTTCTTC. The chain joins TRBV29-1 to TRBJ2-1; 8 bases match TRBD2. After removal of 8 bases from V and 0 bases from J, the junction contained 9 bases not matched to a gene. The germline V gene has CDR1 SQVTM and CDR2 ANQGSEA. There are 15 residues in the CDR3.

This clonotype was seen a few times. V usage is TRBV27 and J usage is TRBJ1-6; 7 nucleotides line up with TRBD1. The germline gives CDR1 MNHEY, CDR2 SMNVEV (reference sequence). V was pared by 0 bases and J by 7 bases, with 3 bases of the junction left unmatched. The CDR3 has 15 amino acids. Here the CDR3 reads CASSLSPGGNSPLHF. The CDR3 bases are TGTGCCAGCAGTTTATCCCCAGGGGGGAATTCACCCCTCCACTTT.

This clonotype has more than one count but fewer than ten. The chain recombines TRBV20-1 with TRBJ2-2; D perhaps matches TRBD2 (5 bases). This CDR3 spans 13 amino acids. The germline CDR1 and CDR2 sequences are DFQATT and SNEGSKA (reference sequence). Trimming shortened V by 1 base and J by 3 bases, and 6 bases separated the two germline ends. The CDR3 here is CSARGTYTGELFF. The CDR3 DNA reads TGCAGTGCTAGAGGGACTTACACCGGGGAGCTGTTTTTT.

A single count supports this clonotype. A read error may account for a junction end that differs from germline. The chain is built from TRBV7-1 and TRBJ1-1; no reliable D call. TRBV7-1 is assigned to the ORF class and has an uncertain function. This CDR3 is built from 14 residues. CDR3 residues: CVSSSDRAPAEAFF. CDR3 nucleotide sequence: TGTGTCAGCAGCTCAGACCGAGCACCAGCTGAAGCTTTCTTT.

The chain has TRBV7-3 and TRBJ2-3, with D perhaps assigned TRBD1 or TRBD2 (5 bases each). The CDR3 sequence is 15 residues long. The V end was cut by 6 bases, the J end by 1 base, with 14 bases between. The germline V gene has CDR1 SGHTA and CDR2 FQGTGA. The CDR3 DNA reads TGTGCCAGCAGTCAAACCCGGGGCCGCACAGATACGCAGTATTTT. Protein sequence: CASSQTRGRTDTQYF.

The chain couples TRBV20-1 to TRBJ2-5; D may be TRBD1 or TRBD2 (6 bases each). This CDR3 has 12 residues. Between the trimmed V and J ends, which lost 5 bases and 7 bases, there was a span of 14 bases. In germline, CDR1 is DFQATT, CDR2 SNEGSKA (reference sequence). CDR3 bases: TGCAGTGCTCGGGACTCCAGGGGGACCCAGTACTTC. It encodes CSARDSRGTQYF.

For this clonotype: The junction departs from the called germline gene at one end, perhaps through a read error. CDR3 sequence (DNA): TGTGTCAGCAGCCCGCCCGGCCGGGGCAGGAGAGAGACCCAGTACTTC. Protein sequence: CVSSPPGRGRRETQYF. V usage is TRBV7-6 and J usage is TRBJ2-5; D possibly matches TRBD1 or TRBD2 (5 bases each). From germline, CDR1 is SGHVS and CDR2 FNYEAQ. The CDR3 covers 16 residues.

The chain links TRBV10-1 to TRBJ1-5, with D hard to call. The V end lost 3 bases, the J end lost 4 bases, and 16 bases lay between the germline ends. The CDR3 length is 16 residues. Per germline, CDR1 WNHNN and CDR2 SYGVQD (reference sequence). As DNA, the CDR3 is TGCGCCAGCAGTGAACCGGGGTTGGCTTGGAATCAGCCCCAGCATTTT. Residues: CASSEPGLAWNQPQHF.

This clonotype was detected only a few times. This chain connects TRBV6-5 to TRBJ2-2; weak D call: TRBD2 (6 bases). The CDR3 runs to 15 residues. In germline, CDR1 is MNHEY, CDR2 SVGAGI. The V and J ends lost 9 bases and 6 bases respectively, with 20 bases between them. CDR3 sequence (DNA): TGTGCCAGTACCCACCGGGGGTATCCCGCCGGGGAGCTGTTTTTT. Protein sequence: CASTHRGYPAGELFF.

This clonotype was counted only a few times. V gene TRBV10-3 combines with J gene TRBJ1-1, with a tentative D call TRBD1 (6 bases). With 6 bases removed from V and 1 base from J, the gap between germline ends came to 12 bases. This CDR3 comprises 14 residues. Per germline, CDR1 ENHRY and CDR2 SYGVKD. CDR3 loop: CAISGGLPNTEAFF. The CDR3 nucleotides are TGTGCCATCAGCGGGGGGCTGCCGAACACTGAAGCTTTCTTT.

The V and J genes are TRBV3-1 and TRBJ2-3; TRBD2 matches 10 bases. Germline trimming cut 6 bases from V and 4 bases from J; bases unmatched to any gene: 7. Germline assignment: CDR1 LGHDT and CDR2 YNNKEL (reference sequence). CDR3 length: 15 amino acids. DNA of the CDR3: TGTGCCAGCAGTGGACTAGCGGAACAGCCAGATACGCAGTATTTT. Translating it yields CASSGLAEQPDTQYF.

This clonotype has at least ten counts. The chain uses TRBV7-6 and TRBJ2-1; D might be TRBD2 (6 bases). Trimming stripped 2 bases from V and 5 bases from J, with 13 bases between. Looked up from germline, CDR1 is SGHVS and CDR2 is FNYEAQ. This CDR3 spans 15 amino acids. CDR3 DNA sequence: TGTGCCAGCAGCTTATCGGGGGAAAACCACAATGAGCAGTTCTTC. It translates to CASSLSGENHNEQFF.

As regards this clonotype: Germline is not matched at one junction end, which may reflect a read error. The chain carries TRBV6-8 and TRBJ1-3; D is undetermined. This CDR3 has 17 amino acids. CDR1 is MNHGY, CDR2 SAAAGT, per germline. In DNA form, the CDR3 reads TGTGCCAGCAGTGACGGTGACGGGATCCGCTCTGAAAACACCATATATTTT. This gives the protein CASSDGDGIRSENTIYF.

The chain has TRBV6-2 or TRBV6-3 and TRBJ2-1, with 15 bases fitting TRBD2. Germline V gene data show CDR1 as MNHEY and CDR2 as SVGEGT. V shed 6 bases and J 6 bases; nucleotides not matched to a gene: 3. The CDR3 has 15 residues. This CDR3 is CASRWTSGGVNEQFF. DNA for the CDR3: TGTGCCAGCAGATGGACTAGCGGGGGGGTCAATGAGCAGTTCTTC.

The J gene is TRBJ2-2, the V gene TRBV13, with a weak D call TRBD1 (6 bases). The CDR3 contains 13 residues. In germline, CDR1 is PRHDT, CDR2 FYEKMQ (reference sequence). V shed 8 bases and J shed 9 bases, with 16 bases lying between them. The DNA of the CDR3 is TGTGCCAGCCGGTCGGACAGTCACCGGGAGCTGTTTTTT. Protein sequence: CASRSDSHRELFF.

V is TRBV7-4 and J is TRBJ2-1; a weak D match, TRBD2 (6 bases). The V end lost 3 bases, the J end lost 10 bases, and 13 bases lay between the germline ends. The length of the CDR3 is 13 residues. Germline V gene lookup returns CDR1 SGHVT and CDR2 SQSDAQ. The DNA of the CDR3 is TGTGCCAGCAGCTTTAGCGGTTCGGAAGAGCAGTTCTTC. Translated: CASSFSGSEEQFF.